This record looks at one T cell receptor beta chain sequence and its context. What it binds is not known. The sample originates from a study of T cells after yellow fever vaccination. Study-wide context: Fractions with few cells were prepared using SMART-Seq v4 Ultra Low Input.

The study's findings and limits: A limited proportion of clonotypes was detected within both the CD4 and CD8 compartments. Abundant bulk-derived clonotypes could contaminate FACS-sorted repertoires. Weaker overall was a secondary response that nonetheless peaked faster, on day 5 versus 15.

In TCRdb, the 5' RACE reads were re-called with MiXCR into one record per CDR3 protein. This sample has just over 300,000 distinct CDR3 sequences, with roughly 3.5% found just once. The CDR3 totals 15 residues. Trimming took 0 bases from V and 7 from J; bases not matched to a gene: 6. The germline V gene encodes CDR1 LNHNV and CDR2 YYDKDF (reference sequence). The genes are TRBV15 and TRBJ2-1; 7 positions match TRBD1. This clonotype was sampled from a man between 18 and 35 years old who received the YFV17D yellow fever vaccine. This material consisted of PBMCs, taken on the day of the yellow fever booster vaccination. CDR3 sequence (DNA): TGTGCCACCAGCAGAGAGGGCAGGGGGTCAAATGAGCAGTTCTTC. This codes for CATSREGRGSNEQFF.